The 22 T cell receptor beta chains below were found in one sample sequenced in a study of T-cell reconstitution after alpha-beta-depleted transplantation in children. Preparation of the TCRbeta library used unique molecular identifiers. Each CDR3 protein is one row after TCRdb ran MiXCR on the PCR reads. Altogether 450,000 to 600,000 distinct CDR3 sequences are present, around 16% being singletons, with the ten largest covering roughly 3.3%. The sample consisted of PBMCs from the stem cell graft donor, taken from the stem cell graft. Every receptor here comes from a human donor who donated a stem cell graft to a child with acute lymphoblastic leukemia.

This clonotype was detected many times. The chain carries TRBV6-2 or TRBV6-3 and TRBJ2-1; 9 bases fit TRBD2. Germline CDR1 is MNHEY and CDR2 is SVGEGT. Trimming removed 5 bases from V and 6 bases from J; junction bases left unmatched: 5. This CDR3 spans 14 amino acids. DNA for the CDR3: TGTGCCAGCAGTGAGCGGGAGGAGGGCAATGAGCAGTTCTTC. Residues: CASSEREEGNEQFF.

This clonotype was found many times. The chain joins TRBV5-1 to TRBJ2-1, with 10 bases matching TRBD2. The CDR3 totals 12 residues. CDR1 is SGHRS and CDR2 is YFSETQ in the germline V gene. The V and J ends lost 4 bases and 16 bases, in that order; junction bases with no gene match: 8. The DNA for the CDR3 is TGCGCCAGCAGCGCGATACTAGCGGGACTTTTCTTC. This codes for CASSAILAGLFF.

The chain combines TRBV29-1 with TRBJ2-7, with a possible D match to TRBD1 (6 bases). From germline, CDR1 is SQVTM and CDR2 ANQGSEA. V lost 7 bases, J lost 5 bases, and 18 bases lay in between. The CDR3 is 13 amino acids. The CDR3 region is CSAIRTEGNEQYF. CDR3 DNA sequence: TGCAGCGCTATCCGGACAGAAGGGAACGAGCAGTACTTC.

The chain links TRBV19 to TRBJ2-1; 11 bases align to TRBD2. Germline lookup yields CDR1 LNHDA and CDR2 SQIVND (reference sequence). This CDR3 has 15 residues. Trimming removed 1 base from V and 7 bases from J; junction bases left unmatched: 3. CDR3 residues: CASSIVAGGGNEQFF. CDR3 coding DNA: TGTGCCAGTAGTATAGTAGCGGGAGGGGGAAATGAGCAGTTCTTC. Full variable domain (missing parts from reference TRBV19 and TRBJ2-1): DGGITQSPKYLFRKEGQNVTLSCEQNLNHDAMYWYRQDPGQGLRLIYYSQIVNDFQKGDIAEGYSVSREKKESFPLTVTSAQKNPTAFYLCASSIVAGGGNEQFFGPGTRLTVL.

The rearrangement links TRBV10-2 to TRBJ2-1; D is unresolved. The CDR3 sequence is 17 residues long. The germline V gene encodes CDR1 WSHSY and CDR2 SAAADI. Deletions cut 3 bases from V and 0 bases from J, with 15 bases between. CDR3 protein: CASSDLGKLSSYNEQFF. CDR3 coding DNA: TGCGCCAGCAGTGATTTAGGGAAGTTAAGCTCCTACAATGAGCAGTTCTTC.

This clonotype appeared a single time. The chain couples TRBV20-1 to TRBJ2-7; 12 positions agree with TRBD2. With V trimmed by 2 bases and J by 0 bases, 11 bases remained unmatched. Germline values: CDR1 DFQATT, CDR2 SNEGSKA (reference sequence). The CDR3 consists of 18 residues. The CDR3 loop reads CSARNPGLAGPSSYEQYF. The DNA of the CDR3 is TGCAGTGCTAGAAATCCGGGACTAGCGGGCCCCAGCTCCTACGAGCAGTACTTC.

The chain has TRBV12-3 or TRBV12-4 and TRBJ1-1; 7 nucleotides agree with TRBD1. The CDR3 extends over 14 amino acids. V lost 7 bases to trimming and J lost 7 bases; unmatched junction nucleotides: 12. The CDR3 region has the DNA TGTGCCAGCACAGACCAACAGGGGAATCATGAAGCTTTCTTT. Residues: CASTDQQGNHEAFF.

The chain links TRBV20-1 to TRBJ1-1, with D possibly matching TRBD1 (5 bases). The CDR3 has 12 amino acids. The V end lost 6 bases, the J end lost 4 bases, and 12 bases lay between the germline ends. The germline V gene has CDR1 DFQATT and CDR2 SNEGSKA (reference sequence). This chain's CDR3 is CSASIGATEAFF. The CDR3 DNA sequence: TGCAGTGCGTCGATCGGGGCCACTGAAGCTTTCTTT.

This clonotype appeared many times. CDR3 sequence: CASSLGAGETQYF. The CDR3 nucleotides read TGTGCCAGCAGTTTAGGGGCGGGAGAGACCCAGTACTTC. This chain connects TRBV12-3 or TRBV12-4 to TRBJ2-5; the D gene is possibly TRBD2 (5 bases). V was cut by 1 base and J by 4 bases, with 7 bases left in between. This CDR3 comprises 13 residues.

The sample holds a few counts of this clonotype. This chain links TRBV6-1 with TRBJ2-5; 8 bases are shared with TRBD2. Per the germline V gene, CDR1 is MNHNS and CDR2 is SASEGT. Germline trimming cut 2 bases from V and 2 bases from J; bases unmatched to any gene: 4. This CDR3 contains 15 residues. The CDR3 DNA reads TGTGCCAGCAGTGAAATAGCGGGGACGCAAGAGACCCAGTACTTC. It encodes CASSEIAGTQETQYF.

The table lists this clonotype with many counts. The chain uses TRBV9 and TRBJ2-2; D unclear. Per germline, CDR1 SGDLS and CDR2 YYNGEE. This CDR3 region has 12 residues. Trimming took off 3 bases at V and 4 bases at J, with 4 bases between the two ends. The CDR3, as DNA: TGTGCCAGCAGCGGGGGCACCGGGGAGCTGTTTTTT. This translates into CASSGGTGELFF.

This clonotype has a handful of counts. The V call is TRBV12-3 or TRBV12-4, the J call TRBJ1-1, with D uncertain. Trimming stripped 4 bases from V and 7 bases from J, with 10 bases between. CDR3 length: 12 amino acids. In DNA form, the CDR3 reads TGTGCCAGCAGTTCAGACACTTTTGAAGCTTTCTTT. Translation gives CASSSDTFEAFF.

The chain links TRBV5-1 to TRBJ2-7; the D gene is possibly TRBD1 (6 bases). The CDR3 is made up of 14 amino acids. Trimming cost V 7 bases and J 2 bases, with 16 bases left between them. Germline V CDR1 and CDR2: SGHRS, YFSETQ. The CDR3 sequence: CASGQSMNTYEQYF. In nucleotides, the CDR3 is TGCGCCAGCGGACAGAGTATGAACACCTACGAGCAGTACTTC. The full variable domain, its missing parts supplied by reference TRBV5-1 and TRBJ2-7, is KAGVTQTPRYLIKTRGQQVTLSCSPISGHRSVSWYQQTPGQGLQFLFEYFSETQRNKGNFPGRFSGRQFSNSRSEMNVSTLELGDSALYLCASGQSMNTYEQYFGPGTRLTVT.

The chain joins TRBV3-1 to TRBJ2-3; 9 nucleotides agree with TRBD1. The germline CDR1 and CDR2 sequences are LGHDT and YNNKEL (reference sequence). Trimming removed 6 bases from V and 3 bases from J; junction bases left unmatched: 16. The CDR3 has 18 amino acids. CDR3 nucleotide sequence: TGTGCCAGCAGTCCGGAACCAGCCGGGACAGGGACAACAGATACGCAGTATTTT. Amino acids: CASSPEPAGTGTTDTQYF.

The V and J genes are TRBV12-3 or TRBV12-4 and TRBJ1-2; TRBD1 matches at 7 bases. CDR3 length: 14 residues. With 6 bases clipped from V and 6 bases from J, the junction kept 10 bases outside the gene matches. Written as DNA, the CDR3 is TGTGCCAGCAGGACAACGACAGGGATCGATGGCTACACCTTC. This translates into CASRTTTGIDGYTF.

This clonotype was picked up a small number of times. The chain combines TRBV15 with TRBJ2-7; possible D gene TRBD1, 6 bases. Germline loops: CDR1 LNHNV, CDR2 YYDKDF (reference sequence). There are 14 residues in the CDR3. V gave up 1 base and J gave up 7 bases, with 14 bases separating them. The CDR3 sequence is CATSRARGVGEQYF. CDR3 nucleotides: TGTGCCACCAGCAGAGCCAGGGGAGTCGGGGAGCAGTACTTC.

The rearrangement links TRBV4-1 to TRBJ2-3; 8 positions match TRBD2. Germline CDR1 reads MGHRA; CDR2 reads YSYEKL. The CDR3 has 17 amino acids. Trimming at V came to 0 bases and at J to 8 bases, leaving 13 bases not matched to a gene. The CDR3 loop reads CASSQEAGTSGSGTQYF. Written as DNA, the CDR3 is TGCGCCAGCAGCCAAGAGGCAGGCACTAGCGGTTCAGGTACGCAGTATTTT.

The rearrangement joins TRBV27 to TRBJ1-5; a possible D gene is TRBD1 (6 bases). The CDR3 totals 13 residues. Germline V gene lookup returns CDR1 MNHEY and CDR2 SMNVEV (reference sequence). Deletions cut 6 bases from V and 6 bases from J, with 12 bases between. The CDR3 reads CASRRGLAQPQHF. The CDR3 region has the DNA TGTGCCAGCAGACGGGGGCTTGCTCAGCCCCAGCATTTT.

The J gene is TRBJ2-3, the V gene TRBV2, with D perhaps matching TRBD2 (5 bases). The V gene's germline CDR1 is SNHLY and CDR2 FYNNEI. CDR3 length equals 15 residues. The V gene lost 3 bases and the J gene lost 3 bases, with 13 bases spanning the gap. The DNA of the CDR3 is TGTGCCAGCAGTGAGGAAGGACTGATGACAGATACGCAGTATTTT. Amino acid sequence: CASSEEGLMTDTQYF.

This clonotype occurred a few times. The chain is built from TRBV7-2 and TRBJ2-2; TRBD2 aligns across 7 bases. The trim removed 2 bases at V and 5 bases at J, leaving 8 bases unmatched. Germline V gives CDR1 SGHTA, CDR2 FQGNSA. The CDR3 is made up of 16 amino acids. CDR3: CASSLWAGVGTGELFF. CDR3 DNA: TGTGCCAGCAGCTTATGGGCGGGAGTAGGAACCGGGGAGCTGTTTTTT.

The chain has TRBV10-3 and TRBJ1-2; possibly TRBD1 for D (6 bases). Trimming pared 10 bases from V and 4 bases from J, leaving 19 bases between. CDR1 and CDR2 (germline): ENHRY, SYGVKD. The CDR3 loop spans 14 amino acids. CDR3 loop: CASMSPTGLYGYTF. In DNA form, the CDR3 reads TGTGCCAGCATGAGCCCGACAGGCCTCTATGGCTACACCTTC.

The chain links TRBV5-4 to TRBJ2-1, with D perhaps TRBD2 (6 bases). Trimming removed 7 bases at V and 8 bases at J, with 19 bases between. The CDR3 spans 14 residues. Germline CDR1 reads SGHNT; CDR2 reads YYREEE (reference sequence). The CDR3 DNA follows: TGTGCCAGCGGGCGGGGAAGTCTCAGGGATGAGCAGTTCTTC. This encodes CASGRGSLRDEQFF.